This T cell receptor (beta chain) was captured in a study of shared clonotypes between healthy human individuals. Notes on the study in general: A few donors had 4% to 6.5% of their naive CD4 clonotypes in common. Compared with clonotypes that all four donors shared, non-shared clonotypes had lower generation probabilities. It was the few donors that limited the genetic and exposure-history diversity represented.

The CDR3 is made up of 11 amino acids. From germline, CDR1 is SQVTM and CDR2 ANQGSEA. Deep level was the assay's run setting. The method was immunoSEQ multiplex PCR; TCRdb's version includes in-frame clones alone and lacks a portion of them. This sample has some 2,100,000 clones; under 95% occur once, and the top ten carry roughly 1.8%. As to this clone: Its antigen is unknown.

Naive CD8 populations comprised CD45RO-negative cells positively selected for CCR7, excluding terminally differentiated effector memory CD45RA+ cells. The V call is TRBV29-1, the J call TRBJ2-5, with D unclear. The assigned J gene may be wrong: the sequence end matches TRBJ2-7 better. Sequenced input: naive CD8+ T cells from PBMCs. The TCR sequence derives from a man aged 18 to 35 in good health. Some clones in this sample may be carry-over from other donors' samples. This CDR3 reads CSVQSSYEQYF. The CDR3 region has the DNA TGCAGCGTTCAGAGCTCCTACGAGCAGTACTTC.